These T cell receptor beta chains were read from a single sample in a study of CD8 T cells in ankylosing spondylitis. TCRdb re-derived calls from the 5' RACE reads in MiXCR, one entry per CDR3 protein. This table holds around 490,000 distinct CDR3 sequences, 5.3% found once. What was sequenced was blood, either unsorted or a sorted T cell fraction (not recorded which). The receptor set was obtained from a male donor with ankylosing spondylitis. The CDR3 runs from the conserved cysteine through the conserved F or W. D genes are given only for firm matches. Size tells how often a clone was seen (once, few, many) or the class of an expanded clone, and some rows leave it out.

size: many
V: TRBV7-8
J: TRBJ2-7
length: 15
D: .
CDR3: CASSRGVGDTYEQYF
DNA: TGTGCCAGCAGCCGAGGAGTGGGTGACACCTACGAGCAGTACTTC

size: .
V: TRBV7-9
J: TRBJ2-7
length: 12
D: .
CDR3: CASSSTATEQYF
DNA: TGTGCCAGCAGCTCGACAGCTACGGAGCAGTACTTC

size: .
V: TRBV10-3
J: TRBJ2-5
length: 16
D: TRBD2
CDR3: CAAKGASGGAPETQYF
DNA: TGTGCCGCCAAGGGGGCTAGCGGGGGGGCCCCGGAGACCCAGTACTTC

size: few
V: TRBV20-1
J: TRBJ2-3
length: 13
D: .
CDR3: CSAVDSRTDTQYF
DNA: TGCAGTGCTGTTGACAGCCGCACAGATACGCAGTATTTT

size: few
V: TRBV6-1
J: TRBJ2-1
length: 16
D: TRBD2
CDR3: CASSSPETSGRGEQFF
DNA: TGTGCCAGCAGTAGTCCCGAGACTAGCGGGAGGGGTGAGCAGTTCTTC

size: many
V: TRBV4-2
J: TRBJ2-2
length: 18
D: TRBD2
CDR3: CASSQSRSGRLNTGELFF
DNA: TGTGCCAGCAGCCAGAGTAGAAGCGGGAGACTAAACACCGGGGAGCTGTTTTTT

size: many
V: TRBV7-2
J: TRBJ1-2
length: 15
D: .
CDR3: CASSFRFGGRGGYTF
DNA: TGTGCCAGCAGCTTTCGCTTTGGGGGCCGCGGGGGCTACACCTTC

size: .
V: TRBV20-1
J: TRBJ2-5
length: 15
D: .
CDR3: CSASRPGHQKETQYF
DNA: TGCAGTGCTAGTAGACCGGGACACCAAAAAGAGACCCAGTACTTC

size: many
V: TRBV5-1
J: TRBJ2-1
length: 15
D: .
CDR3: CASSSPLSFHNEQFF
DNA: TGCGCCAGCAGCTCGCCTCTTTCGTTTCACAATGAGCAGTTCTTC

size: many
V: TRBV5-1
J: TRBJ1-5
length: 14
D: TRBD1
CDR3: CASSLDRGGQPQHF
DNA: TGCGCCAGCAGCTTGGACAGGGGAGGTCAGCCCCAGCATTTT

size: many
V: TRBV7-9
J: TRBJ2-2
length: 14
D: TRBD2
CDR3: CAADREASSGELFF
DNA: TGTGCCGCCGACCGGGAGGCCTCCTCCGGGGAGCTGTTTTTT

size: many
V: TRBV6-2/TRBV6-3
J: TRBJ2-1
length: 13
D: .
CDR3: CASSYLSLNEQFF
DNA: TGTGCCAGCAGTTACCTTAGCCTCAATGAGCAGTTCTTC

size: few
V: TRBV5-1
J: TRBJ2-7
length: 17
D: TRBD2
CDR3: CASSSHKREGLRDEQYF
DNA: TGCGCCAGCAGCTCCCATAAGCGGGAGGGCCTCAGGGACGAGCAGTACTTC

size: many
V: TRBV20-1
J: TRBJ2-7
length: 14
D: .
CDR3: CSASPRGWTYEQYF
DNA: TGCAGTGCTAGCCCCCGCGGGTGGACCTACGAGCAGTACTTC

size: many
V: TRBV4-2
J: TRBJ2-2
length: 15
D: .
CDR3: CASSQVYRYTGELFF
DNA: TGTGCCAGCAGCCAAGTATACAGGTACACCGGGGAGCTGTTTTTT

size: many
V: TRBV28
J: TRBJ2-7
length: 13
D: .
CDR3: CASSVDNSYEQYF
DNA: TGTGCCAGCAGTGTGGACAACTCCTACGAGCAGTACTTC

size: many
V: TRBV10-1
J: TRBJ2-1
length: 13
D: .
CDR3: CASSEGRGHEQFF
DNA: TGCGCCAGCAGTGAGGGCAGGGGTCATGAGCAGTTCTTC

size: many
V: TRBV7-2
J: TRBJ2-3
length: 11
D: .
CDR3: CASSAANTQYF
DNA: TGTGCCAGCAGCGCAGCTAACACGCAGTATTTT

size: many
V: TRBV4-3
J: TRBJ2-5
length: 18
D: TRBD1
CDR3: CASSQGTYRTGMEETQYF
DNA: TGCGCCAGCAGCCAAGGGACTTACCGGACAGGGATGGAGGAGACCCAGTACTTC

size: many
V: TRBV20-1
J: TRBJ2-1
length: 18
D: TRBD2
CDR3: CSARVRLLAGGPPKEQFF
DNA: TGCAGTGCTAGAGTCCGACTACTAGCGGGAGGGCCCCCCAAGGAGCAGTTCTTC

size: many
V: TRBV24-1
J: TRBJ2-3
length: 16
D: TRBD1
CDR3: CATNAGTGVSTDTQYF
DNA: TGTGCCACCAATGCCGGGACAGGGGTTAGCACAGATACGCAGTATTTT

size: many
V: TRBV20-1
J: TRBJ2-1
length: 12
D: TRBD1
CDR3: CSARVDREKQFF
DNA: TGCAGTGCTAGAGTGGACAGGGAGAAACAGTTCTTC

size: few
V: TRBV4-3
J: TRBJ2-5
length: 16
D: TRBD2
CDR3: CASSQNSGAEGETQYF
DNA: TGCGCCAGCAGCCAGAATAGCGGGGCCGAGGGGGAGACCCAGTACTTC

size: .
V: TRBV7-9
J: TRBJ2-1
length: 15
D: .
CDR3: CASIPPLNLGGEQFF
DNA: TGTGCCAGCATCCCCCCTTTGAATCTAGGAGGTGAGCAGTTCTTC

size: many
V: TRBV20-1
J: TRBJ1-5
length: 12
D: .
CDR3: CSASPNNQPQHF
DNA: TGCAGTGCTAGCCCCAACAATCAGCCCCAGCATTTT

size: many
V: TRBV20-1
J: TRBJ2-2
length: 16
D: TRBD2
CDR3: CSARVSGARNTGELFF
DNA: TGCAGTGCTAGAGTTAGCGGGGCCCGAAACACCGGGGAGCTGTTTTTT

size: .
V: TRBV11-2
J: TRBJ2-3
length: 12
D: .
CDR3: CASSFQGTTQYF
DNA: TGTGCCAGCAGCTTTCAGGGGACTACGCAGTATTTT

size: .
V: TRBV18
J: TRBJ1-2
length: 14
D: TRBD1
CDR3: CASSKQGDSYGYTF
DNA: TGTGCCAGCTCAAAACAGGGGGACTCCTATGGCTACACCTTC

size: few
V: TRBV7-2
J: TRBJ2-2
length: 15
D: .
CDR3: CASSLHPGDTGELFF
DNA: TGTGCCAGCAGCTTACATCCGGGGGACACCGGGGAGCTGTTTTTT

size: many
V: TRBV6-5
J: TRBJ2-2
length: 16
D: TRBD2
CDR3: CASSYGSGGFTGELFF
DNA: TGTGCCAGCAGTTACGGAAGCGGGGGGTTCACCGGGGAGCTGTTTTTT

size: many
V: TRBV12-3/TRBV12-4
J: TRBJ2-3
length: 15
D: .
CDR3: CASSPEAASTDTQYF
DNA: TGTGCCAGCAGCCCCGAAGCAGCTAGCACAGATACGCAGTATTTT

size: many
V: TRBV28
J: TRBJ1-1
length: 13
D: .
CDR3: CASRNRMETEAFF
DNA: TGTGCCAGCCGTAATCGGATGGAGACTGAAGCTTTCTTT

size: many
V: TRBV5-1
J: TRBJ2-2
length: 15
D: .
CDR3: CASSLAGLSEGELFF
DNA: TGCGCCAGCAGCTTGGCGGGCCTTAGCGAAGGGGAGCTGTTTTTT

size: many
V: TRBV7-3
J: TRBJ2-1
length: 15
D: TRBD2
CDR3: CASSLLSGGYNEQFF
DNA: TGTGCCAGCAGCTTATTAAGCGGGGGCTACAATGAGCAGTTCTTC

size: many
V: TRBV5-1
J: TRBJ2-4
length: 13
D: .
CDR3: CASSLDRQNIQYF
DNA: TGCGCCAGCAGCTTGGACAGACAAAACATTCAGTACTTC

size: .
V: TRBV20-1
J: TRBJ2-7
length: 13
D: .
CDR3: CSASDSVPPLQYF
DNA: TGCAGTGCTAGCGACTCGGTGCCCCCGCTCCAGTACTTC

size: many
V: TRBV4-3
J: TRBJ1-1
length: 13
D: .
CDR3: CASSADRNTEAFF
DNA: TGCGCCAGCAGCGCCGACAGGAACACTGAAGCTTTCTTT

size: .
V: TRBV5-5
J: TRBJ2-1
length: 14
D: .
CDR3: CASSPGHYGNEQFF
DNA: TGTGCCAGCAGCCCCGGGCACTATGGGAATGAGCAGTTCTTC

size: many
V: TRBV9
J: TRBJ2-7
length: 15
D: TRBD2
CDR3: CASSVRGGGTYEQYF
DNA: TGTGCCAGCAGCGTAAGGGGCGGGGGGACCTACGAGCAGTACTTC

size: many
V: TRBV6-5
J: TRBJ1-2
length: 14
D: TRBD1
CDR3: CASSYYKGAGGYTF
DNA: TGTGCCAGCAGTTATTATAAGGGGGCAGGGGGCTACACCTTC

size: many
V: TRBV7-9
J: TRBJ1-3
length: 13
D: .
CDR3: CASSGSGGNTIYF
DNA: TGTGCCAGCAGCGGGTCAGGGGGAAACACCATATATTTT

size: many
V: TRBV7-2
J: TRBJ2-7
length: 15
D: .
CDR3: CASSLVYGGANEQYF
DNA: TGTGCCAGCAGCTTAGTGTACGGGGGAGCCAACGAGCAGTACTTC

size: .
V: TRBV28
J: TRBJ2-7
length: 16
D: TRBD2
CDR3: CASSYPPASGSYEQYF
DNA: TGTGCCAGCAGTTACCCGCCGGCTAGCGGATCCTACGAGCAGTACTTC

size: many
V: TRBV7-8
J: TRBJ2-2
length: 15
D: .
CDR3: CASSQPAANTGELFF
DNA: TGTGCCAGCAGCCAACCCGCGGCGAACACCGGGGAGCTGTTTTTT

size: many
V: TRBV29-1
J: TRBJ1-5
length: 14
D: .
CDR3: CSAQGYGSNQPQHF
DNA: TGCAGCGCTCAAGGTTACGGTAGCAATCAGCCCCAGCATTTT

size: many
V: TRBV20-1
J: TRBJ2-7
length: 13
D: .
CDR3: CSARDWRSYEQYF
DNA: TGCAGTGCTAGAGATTGGAGGTCCTACGAGCAGTACTTC

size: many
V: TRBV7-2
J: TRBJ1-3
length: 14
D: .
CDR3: CASSSRTSGNTIYF
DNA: TGTGCCAGCAGCTCCCGGACGTCGGGAAACACCATATATTTT

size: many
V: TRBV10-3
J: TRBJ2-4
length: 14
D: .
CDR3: CAISESVSQNIQYF
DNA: TGTGCCATCAGTGAGTCGGTTTCCCAAAACATTCAGTACTTC

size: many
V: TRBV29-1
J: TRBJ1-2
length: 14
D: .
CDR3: CSGARQDPREGYTF
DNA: TGCAGCGGCGCCCGACAGGACCCCCGCGAGGGCTACACCTTC

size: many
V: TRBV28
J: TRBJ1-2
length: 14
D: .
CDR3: CASSLPGPNYGYTF
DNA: TGTGCCAGCAGCCTTCCGGGACCTAACTATGGCTACACCTTC

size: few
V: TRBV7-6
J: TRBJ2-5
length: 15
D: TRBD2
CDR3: CASSSSSGRPETQYF
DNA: TGTGCCAGCAGCTCCTCGAGCGGGAGGCCAGAGACCCAGTACTTC

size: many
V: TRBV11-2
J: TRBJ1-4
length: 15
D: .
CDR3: CASSPIKSGNEKLFF
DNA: TGTGCCAGCAGCCCTATAAAGTCCGGGAATGAAAAACTGTTTTTT

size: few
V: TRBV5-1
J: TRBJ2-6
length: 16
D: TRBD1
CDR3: CASKATGGAGANVLTF
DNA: TGCGCCAGCAAAGCGACAGGGGGCGCTGGGGCCAACGTCCTGACTTTC

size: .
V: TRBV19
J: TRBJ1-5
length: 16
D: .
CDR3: CASSIGPGYSNQPQHF
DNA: TGTGCCAGTAGTATAGGGCCAGGGTACAGCAATCAGCCCCAGCATTTT

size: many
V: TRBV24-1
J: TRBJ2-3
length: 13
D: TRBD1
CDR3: CATSLGGRDTQYF
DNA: TGTGCCACCAGTCTAGGGGGCCGAGATACGCAGTATTTT

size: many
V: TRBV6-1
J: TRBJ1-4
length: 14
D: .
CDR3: CASSEAPRGEKLFF
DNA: TGTGCCAGCAGTGAAGCCCCCCGGGGAGAAAAACTGTTTTTT

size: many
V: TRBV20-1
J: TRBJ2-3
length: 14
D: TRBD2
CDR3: CSAPTGGGTDTQYF
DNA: TGCAGTGCTCCCACGGGGGGTGGCACAGATACGCAGTATTTT

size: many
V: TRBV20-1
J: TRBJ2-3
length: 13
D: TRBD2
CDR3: CSAEAGGRDTQYF
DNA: TGCAGTGCTGAAGCGGGAGGTCGAGATACGCAGTATTTT

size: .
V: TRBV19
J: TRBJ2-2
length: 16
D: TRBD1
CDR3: CATSFQVTGGTGELFF
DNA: TGTGCCACCTCGTTTCAGGTTACAGGGGGGACCGGGGAGCTGTTTTTT

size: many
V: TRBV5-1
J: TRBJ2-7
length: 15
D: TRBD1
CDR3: CASSRGQGTSYEQYF
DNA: TGCGCCAGCAGCCGTGGACAGGGGACCTCCTACGAGCAGTACTTC